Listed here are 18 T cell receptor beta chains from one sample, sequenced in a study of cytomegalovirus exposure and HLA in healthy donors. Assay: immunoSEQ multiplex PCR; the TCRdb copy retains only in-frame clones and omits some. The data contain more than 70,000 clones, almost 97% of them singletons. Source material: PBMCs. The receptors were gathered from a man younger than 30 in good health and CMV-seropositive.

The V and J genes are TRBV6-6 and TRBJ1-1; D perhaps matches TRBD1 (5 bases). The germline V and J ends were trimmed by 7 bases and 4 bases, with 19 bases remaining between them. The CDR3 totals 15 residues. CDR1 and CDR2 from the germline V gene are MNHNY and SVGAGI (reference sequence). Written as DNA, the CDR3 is TGTGCCAGCAAAAAAGCCGGGAACGGGGGCACTGAAGCTTTCTTT. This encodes CASKKAGNGGTEAFF.

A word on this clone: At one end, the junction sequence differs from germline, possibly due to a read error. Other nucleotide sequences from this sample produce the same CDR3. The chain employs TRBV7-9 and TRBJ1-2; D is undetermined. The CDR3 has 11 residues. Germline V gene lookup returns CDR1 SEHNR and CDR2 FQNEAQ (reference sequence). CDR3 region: CASSLEEKPAF. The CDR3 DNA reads TGTGCCAGCAGCTTAGAAGAGAAACCCGCCTTT.

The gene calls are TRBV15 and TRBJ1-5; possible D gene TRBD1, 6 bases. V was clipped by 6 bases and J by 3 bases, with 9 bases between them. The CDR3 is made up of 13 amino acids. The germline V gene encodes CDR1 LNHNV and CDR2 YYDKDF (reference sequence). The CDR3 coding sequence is TGTGCCACCAGTTGGGGGCCCAATCAGCCCCAGCATTTT. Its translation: CATSWGPNQPQHF.

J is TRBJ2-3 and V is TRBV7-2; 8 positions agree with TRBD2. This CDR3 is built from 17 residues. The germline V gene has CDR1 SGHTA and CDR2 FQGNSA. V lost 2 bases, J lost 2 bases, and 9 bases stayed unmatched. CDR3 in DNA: TGTGCCAGCAGCTTAAGCTTCGCGGGAGGAAACACAGATACGCAGTATTTT. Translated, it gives CASSLSFAGGNTDTQYF.

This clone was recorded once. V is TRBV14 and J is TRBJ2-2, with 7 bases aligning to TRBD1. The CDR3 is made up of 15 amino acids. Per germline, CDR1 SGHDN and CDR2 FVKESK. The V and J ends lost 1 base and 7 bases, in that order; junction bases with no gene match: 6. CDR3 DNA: TGTGCCAGCAGCCAAGTGGGGACAGTTGGCGGGGAGCTGTTTTTT. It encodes CASSQVGTVGGELFF.

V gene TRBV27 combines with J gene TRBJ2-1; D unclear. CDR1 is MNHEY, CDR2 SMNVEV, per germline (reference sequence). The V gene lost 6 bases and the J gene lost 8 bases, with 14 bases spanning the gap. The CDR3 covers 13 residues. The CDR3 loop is CASSLGTVDEQFF. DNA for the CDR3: TGTGCCAGCAGCTTAGGCACCGTCGATGAGCAGTTCTTC.

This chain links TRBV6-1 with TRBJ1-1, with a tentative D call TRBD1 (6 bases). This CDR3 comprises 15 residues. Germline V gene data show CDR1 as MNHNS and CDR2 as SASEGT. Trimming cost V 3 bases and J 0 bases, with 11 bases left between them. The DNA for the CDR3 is TGTGCCAGCAGTGATAAAGGGGGAATGAACACTGAAGCTTTCTTT. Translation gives CASSDKGGMNTEAFF.

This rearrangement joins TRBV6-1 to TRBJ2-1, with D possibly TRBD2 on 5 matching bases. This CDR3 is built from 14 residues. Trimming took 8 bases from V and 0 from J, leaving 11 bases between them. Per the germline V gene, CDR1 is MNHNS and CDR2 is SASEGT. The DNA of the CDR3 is TGTGCCAGCGTCGGAACTAGCTCCTACAATGAGCAGTTCTTC. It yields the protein CASVGTSSYNEQFF.

The CDR3 nucleotides are TGCGCCAGCAGCTTCTGGCCAACCGCGAACACCGGGGAGCTGTTTTTT. Encoded protein: CASSFWPTANTGELFF. This rearrangement joins TRBV5-1 to TRBJ2-2; D unresolved. The length of the CDR3 is 16 residues. Germline V gene sequence: CDR1 SGHRS, CDR2 YFSETQ. V was cut by 2 bases and J by 0 bases, with 11 bases left in between.

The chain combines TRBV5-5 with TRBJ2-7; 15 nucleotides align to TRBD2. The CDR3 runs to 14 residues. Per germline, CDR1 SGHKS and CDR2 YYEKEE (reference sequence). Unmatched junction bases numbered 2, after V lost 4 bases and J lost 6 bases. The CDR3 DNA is TGTGCCAGCAGCCGGGGACTAGCGGGAGGCGAGCAGTACTTC. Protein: CASSRGLAGGEQYF.

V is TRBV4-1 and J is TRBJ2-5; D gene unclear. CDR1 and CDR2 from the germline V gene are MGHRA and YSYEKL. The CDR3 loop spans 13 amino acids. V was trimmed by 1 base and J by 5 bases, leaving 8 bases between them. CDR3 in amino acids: CASSQALPETQYF. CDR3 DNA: TGCGCCAGCAGCCAAGCCCTCCCGGAGACCCAGTACTTC.

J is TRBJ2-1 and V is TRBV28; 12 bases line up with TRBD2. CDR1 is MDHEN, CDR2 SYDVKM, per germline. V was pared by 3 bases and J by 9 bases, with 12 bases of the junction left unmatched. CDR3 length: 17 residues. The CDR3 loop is CASSFLTSGSFAGEQFF. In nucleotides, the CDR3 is TGTGCCAGCAGTTTTCTGACTAGCGGGAGTTTTGCTGGTGAGCAGTTCTTC. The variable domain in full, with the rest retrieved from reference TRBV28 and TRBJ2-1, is DVKVTQSSRYLVKRTGEKVFLECVQDMDHENMFWYRQDPGLGLRLIYFSYDVKMKEKGDIPEGYSVSREKKERFSLILESASTNQTSMYLCASSFLTSGSFAGEQFFGPGTRLTVL.

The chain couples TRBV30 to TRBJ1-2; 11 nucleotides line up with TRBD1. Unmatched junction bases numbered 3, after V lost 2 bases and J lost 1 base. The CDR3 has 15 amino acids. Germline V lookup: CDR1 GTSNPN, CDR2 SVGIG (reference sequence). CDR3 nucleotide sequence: TGTGCCTGGAGTTCGGGACAGGGGGTTAACTATGGCTACACCTTC. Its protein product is CAWSSGQGVNYGYTF.

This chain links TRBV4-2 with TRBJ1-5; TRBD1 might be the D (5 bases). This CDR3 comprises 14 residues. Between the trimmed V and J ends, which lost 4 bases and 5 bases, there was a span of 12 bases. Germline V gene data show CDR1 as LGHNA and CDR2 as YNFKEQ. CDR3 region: CASSLAGYDQPQHF. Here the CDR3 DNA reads TGTGCCAGCAGCCTAGCAGGGTACGATCAGCCCCAGCATTTT.

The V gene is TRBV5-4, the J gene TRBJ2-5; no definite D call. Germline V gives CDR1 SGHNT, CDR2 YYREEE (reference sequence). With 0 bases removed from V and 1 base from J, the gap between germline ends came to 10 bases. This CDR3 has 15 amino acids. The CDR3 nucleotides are TGTGCCAGCAGCTTGGCTTTCCTAACCCAAGAGACCCAGTACTTC. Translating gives CASSLAFLTQETQYF.

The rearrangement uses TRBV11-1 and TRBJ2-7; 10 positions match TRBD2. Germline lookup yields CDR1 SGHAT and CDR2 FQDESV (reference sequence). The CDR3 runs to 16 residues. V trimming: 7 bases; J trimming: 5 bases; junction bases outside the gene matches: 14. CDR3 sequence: CASTERLAGTLNEQYF. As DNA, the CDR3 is TGTGCCAGCACCGAGAGACTAGCGGGCACTCTCAACGAGCAGTACTTC.

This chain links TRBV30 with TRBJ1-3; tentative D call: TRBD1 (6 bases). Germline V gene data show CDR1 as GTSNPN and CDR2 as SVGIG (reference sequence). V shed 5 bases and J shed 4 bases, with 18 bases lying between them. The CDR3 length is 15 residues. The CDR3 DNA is TGTGCCTGGTGCATGGGGGCAGGGTTGGGAAACACCATATATTTT. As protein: CAWCMGAGLGNTIYF.

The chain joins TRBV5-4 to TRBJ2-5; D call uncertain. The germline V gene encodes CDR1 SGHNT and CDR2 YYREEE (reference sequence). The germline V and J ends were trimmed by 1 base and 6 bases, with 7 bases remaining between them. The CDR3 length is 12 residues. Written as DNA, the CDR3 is TGTGCCAGCAGCTTGAATCAAAAGACCCAGTACTTC. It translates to CASSLNQKTQYF. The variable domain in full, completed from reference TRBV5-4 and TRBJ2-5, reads ETGVTQSPTHLIKTRGQQVTLRCSSQSGHNTVSWYQQALGQGPQFIFQYYREEENGRGNFPPRFSGLQFPNYSSELNVNALELDDSALYLCASSLNQKTQYFGPGTRLLVL.